A single sample gave rise to the 28 T cell receptor beta chains below, sequenced in a study of OX40 agonist ivuxolimab in advanced cancers. Profiling relied on immunoSEQ multiplex PCR, and the TCRdb table lists in-frame clones only, not all of them. The sample contains approximately 75,000 clones, 85% of which appear only once. The sequenced sample was CD4+ or CD8+ T cells sorted from blood, obtained in a trial of the OX40 agonist ivuxolimab. The receptors come from an adult with an advanced solid tumor such as melanoma, head and neck, liver or kidney cancer.

The chain recombines TRBV19 with TRBJ2-2; 10 nucleotides line up with TRBD2. Losses at the gene ends were 5 bases for V and 4 bases for J; bases not matched to a gene: 7. This CDR3 is built from 16 residues. Germline V gene data show CDR1 as LNHDA and CDR2 as SQIVND (reference sequence). Written as DNA, the CDR3 is TGTGCCAGTAGTTCCCGGACTAGCGGTCCCACCGGGGAGCTGTTTTTT. It yields the protein CASSSRTSGPTGELFF.

The chain joins TRBV6-6 to TRBJ2-5; 8 bases match TRBD2. Germline trimming cut 11 bases from V and 2 bases from J; bases unmatched to any gene: 10. In germline, CDR1 is MNHNY, CDR2 SVGAGI (reference sequence). The CDR3 is 14 amino acids. The CDR3 region has the DNA TGTGCCCCCCCCCGGGGGGGCCCACAAGAGACCCAGTACTTC. The encoded protein is CAPPRGGPQETQYF.

The V gene is TRBV10-3, the J gene TRBJ2-3; D perhaps matches TRBD2 (7 bases). The CDR3 runs to 17 residues. Germline V gives CDR1 ENHRY, CDR2 SYGVKD. V lost 2 bases and J lost 1, with 16 bases in between. CDR3 DNA: TGTGCCATCAGTGAGCCGGGGGGCGGGGGTGGCACAGATACGCAGTATTTT. Protein: CAISEPGGGGGTDTQYF.

This clone showed up just once. The chain carries TRBV7-9 and TRBJ2-7; D remains unclear. Trimming shortened V by 5 bases and J by 7 bases, and 15 bases separated the two germline ends. This CDR3 region has 13 residues. The germline V gene has CDR1 SEHNR and CDR2 FQNEAQ (reference sequence). This CDR3 reads CASSPRSPREQYF. DNA for the CDR3: TGTGCCAGCAGCCCCCGATCACCCCGAGAGCAGTACTTC. Drawing the rest from reference TRBV7-9 and TRBJ2-7, the complete variable domain is DTGVSQNPRHKITKRGQNVTFRCDPISEHNRLYWYRQTLGQGPEFLTYFQNEAQLEKSRLLSDRFSAERPKGSFSTLEIQRTEQGDSAMYLCASSPRSPREQYFGPGTRLTVT.

DNA of the CDR3: TGTGCCAGCAGTACCACCGGGACAGTGAGCTCCTACGAGCAGTACTTC. Protein sequence: CASSTTGTVSSYEQYF. This sequence joins TRBV2 and TRBJ2-7, with 7 positions matching TRBD1. Losses at the gene ends were 5 bases for V and 0 bases for J; bases not matched to a gene: 10. Per germline, CDR1 SNHLY and CDR2 FYNNEI. This CDR3 comprises 16 residues.

The chain recombines TRBV6-5 with TRBJ2-1; D perhaps matches TRBD1 (7 bases). Germline values: CDR1 MNHEY, CDR2 SVGAGI. The V end lost 11 bases, the J end lost 2 bases, and 13 bases lay between the germline ends. CDR3 length: 13 residues. The CDR3 here is CAAGQRTYNEQFF. CDR3 in DNA: TGTGCCGCGGGACAGCGAACCTACAATGAGCAGTTCTTC.

CDR3 protein: CASGLVLTRGVNTEAFF. DNA for the CDR3: TGTGCTAGTGGTTTGGTACTAACCAGGGGGGTGAACACTGAAGCTTTCTTT. The genes are TRBV12-5 and TRBJ1-1, with TRBD1 identical over 7 bases. Germline assignment: CDR1 LGHNT and CDR2 FRNRAP. This CDR3 comprises 17 residues. The J segment lost 0 bases and the V segment lost 0 bases, leaving 7 bases of the junction unmatched.

The V call is TRBV11-2, the J call TRBJ2-7, with TRBD1 matching 10 bases. J was trimmed by 5 bases and V by 1 base; bases with no gene match: 8. CDR3 length equals 16 residues. The V gene's germline CDR1 is SGHAT and CDR2 FQNNGV. The CDR3 reads CASSLVGTGVDHEQYF. In nucleotides, the CDR3 is TGTGCCAGCAGCTTAGTCGGGACAGGGGTTGACCACGAGCAGTACTTC.

The J gene is TRBJ1-3, the V gene TRBV7-3; 9 bases are a match to TRBD1. CDR1 SGHTA and CDR2 FQGTGA come from the germline V gene. Losses at the gene ends were 2 bases for V and 3 bases for J; bases not matched to a gene: 5. This CDR3 comprises 16 residues. Here the CDR3 reads CASSLGTGGDGNTIYF. CDR3 coding DNA: TGTGCCAGCAGCTTAGGTACAGGGGGCGATGGAAACACCATATATTTT. Using reference TRBV7-3 and TRBJ1-3 for the parts outside the CDR3, the full variable domain is GAGVSQTPSNKVTEKGKYVELRCDPISGHTALYWYRQSLGQGPEFLIYFQGTGAADDSGLPNDRFFAVRPEGSVSTLKIQRTERGDSAVYLCASSLGTGGDGNTIYFGEGSWLTVV.

The genes are TRBV4-3 and TRBJ1-2, with D tentatively TRBD1 (6 bases). Deletions cut 2 bases from V and 1 base from J, with 11 bases between. This CDR3 is built from 15 residues. Germline V CDR1 and CDR2: LGHNA, YSLEER. The CDR3 sequence: CASSQQGRDNYGYTF. CDR3 nucleotide sequence: TGCGCCAGCAGCCAACAGGGGCGGGATAACTATGGCTACACCTTC.

This clone was observed once. This sequence joins TRBV6-6 and TRBJ1-2, with D tentatively TRBD1 (6 bases). CDR1 is MNHNY and CDR2 is SVGAGI in the germline V gene (reference sequence). The CDR3 length is 11 residues. V lost 8 bases and J lost 4, with 8 bases in between. The CDR3 reads CASGDIYGYTF. The CDR3 region has the DNA TGTGCCAGCGGGGACATCTATGGCTACACCTTC.

This chain joins TRBV2 and TRBJ1-1; a possible D gene is TRBD1 (5 bases). CDR1 and CDR2 from the germline V gene are SNHLY and FYNNEI. The CDR3 is 13 residues long. V lost 7 bases, J lost 12 bases, and 21 bases lay in between. In nucleotides, the CDR3 is TGTGCCAGCATGAATCCGGGTCCCGGGACGCCTTTCTTT. This gives the protein CASMNPGPGTPFF.

The V gene is TRBV4-1, the J gene TRBJ1-1; 7 bases map to TRBD1. V lost 1 base to trimming and J lost 9 bases; unmatched junction nucleotides: 17. This CDR3 is built from 17 residues. CDR1 MGHRA and CDR2 YSYEKL come from the germline V gene. The CDR3 spells CASSQGLATGLGRKAFF. The CDR3 nucleotides read TGCGCCAGCAGCCAAGGTCTCGCGACAGGGCTGGGGCGTAAAGCTTTCTTT.

The chain has TRBV28 and TRBJ2-5, with TRBD1 identical over 10 bases. Germline V CDR1 and CDR2: MDHEN, SYDVKM. The J segment lost 5 bases and the V segment lost 0 bases, leaving 12 bases of the junction unmatched. The CDR3 has 18 amino acids. The CDR3 loop reads CASSLWDRGEGVWETQYF. The CDR3 DNA reads TGTGCCAGCAGTTTATGGGACAGGGGGGAAGGGGTATGGGAGACCCAGTACTTC.

This clone was seen only a few times. The J gene is TRBJ1-5, the V gene TRBV30; TRBD1 might be the D (5 bases). This CDR3 region has 15 residues. Trimming shortened V by 3 bases and J by 2 bases, and 14 bases separated the two germline ends. The germline V gene has CDR1 GTSNPN and CDR2 SVGIG (reference sequence). The CDR3 bases are TGTGCCTGGAGCCCCGGCGGCAGGGGCAATCAGCCCCAGCATTTT. Translating gives CAWSPGGRGNQPQHF.

The chain joins TRBV21-1 to TRBJ2-1. TRBV21-1 is a recognized pseudogene. The CDR3 has 18 residues. CDR3 amino acids: CASSNWLSIVSSYNEQFF. CDR3 DNA sequence: TGTGCCAGCAGCAATTGGCTTTCCATAGTAAGCTCCTACAATGAGCAGTTCTTC.

This chain links TRBV14 with TRBJ2-1, with D perhaps TRBD1 (5 bases). The germline V gene has CDR1 SGHDN and CDR2 FVKESK. The CDR3 covers 14 residues. V gave up 4 bases and J gave up 3 bases, with 10 bases separating them. The CDR3 DNA reads as TGTGCCAGCAGCCGCCCAGGGATCTACAATGAGCAGTTCTTC. Its translation: CASSRPGIYNEQFF.

The gene calls are TRBV29-1 and TRBJ2-5; TRBD2 might be the D (7 bases). Judging by the DNA end, TRBJ2-7 fits better; the J call may be wrong. Germline lookup yields CDR1 SQVTM and CDR2 ANQGSEA. CDR3 length: 14 residues. This chain's CDR3 is CSVVLRGQGGEQYF. CDR3 DNA: TGCAGCGTTGTGTTGCGGGGGCAGGGTGGCGAGCAGTACTTC.

This rearrangement joins TRBV11-3 to TRBJ2-2; D call uncertain. Germline V lookup: CDR1 SGHNT, CDR2 YENEEA. Trimming took 1 base from V and 1 from J, leaving 4 bases between them. This CDR3 comprises 14 residues. In nucleotides, the CDR3 is TGTGCCAGCAGCTTAGGGGGGAACACCGGGGAGCTGTTTTTT. Amino acids: CASSLGGNTGELFF.

The chain employs TRBV12-5 and TRBJ1-1; no firm D call. CDR3 length equals 15 residues. Trimming pared 0 bases from V and 1 base from J, leaving 9 bases between. Germline V gene data show CDR1 as LGHNT and CDR2 as FRNRAP. The CDR3 protein is CASGLVGQKNTEAFF. Written as DNA, the CDR3 is TGTGCTAGTGGTTTGGTTGGCCAGAAGAACACTGAAGCTTTCTTT.

J is TRBJ1-4 and V is TRBV9; 9 nucleotides align to TRBD1. CDR3 length: 14 amino acids. Germline CDR1 and CDR2: SGDLS and YYNGEE. The trim removed 3 bases at V and 7 bases at J, leaving 4 bases unmatched. CDR3 in amino acids: CASSGPQGAEKLFF. DNA of the CDR3: TGTGCCAGCAGCGGACCACAGGGGGCTGAAAAACTGTTTTTT. The variable domain in full, completed from reference TRBV9 and TRBJ1-4, reads DSGVTQTPKHLITATGQRVTLRCSPRSGDLSVYWYQQSLDQGLQFLIQYYNGEERAKGNILERFSAQQFPDLHSELNLSSLELGDSALYFCASSGPQGAEKLFFGSGTQLSVL.

This rearrangement joins TRBV2 to TRBJ1-2; tentatively, D is TRBD1 (5 bases). There are 14 residues in the CDR3. V was clipped by 6 bases and J by 4 bases, with 15 bases between them. Looked up from germline, CDR1 is SNHLY and CDR2 is FYNNEI. The CDR3 region is CASSGRLGTYGYTF. CDR3 bases: TGTGCCAGCAGCGGGAGGTTGGGGACCTATGGCTACACCTTC.

The chain is built from TRBV6-1 and TRBJ1-2; a possible D gene is TRBD1 (5 bases). The CDR3 extends over 14 amino acids. Germline values: CDR1 MNHNS, CDR2 SASEGT. The ends were cut back, 4 bases at V and 6 bases at J, with 15 bases in the middle. The CDR3 DNA reads TGTGCCAGCAGTGGCACAGGAGGAAGGGATGGCTACACCTTC. The encoded protein is CASSGTGGRDGYTF.

This chain joins TRBV28 and TRBJ2-7; D possibly corresponds to TRBD1 (6 bases). Trimming stripped 3 bases from V and 4 bases from J, with 19 bases between. The CDR3 spans 16 residues. Per the germline V gene, CDR1 is MDHEN and CDR2 is SYDVKM. The CDR3 region has the DNA TGTGCCAGCAGTTTCGATACAGGGATATGGGGGTACGAGCAGTACTTC. This codes for CASSFDTGIWGYEQYF.

This clone was seen once. The CDR3 reads CASSAQAGGTGELFF. CDR3 in DNA: TGTGCCAGCAGCGCACAAGCGGGAGGTACCGGGGAGCTGTTTTTT. This chain joins TRBV7-3 and TRBJ2-2; 9 bases line up with TRBD2. After removal of 5 bases from V and 5 bases from J, the junction contained 6 bases not matched to a gene. This CDR3 region has 15 residues. Germline loops: CDR1 SGHTA, CDR2 FQGTGA.

The chain has TRBV5-1 and TRBJ2-1, with 10 nucleotides matching TRBD2. Germline loops: CDR1 SGHRS, CDR2 YFSETQ. This CDR3 contains 15 residues. The V gene end was trimmed by 2 bases and the J gene end by 10 bases; junction bases not matched to a gene: 9. CDR3 sequence reads: CASSFSGGPTMEQFF. Here the CDR3 DNA reads TGCGCCAGCAGCTTTAGCGGGGGGCCAACCATGGAGCAGTTCTTC.

The chain recombines TRBV4-2 with TRBJ1-1, with 7 bases that match TRBD1. Trimming cost V 2 bases and J 5 bases; bases outside gene matches: 8. The CDR3 consists of 15 residues. The germline V gene encodes CDR1 LGHNA and CDR2 YNFKEQ. In DNA, the CDR3 is TGTGCCAGCAGCCAACTGAACAGGGGTTCGACTGAAGCTTTCTTT. Encoded protein: CASSQLNRGSTEAFF.

The CDR3 sequence is CASKLGGMGNSPLHF. CDR3 coding DNA: TGTGCCAGCAAATTGGGGGGCATGGGCAATTCACCCCTCCACTTT. This chain links TRBV5-4 with TRBJ1-6, with a tentative D call TRBD1 (6 bases). Germline values: CDR1 SGHNT, CDR2 YYREEE (reference sequence). Trimming took 6 bases from V and 7 from J, leaving 17 bases between them. The CDR3 length is 15 residues.